This TCR beta chain appears in the sequencing data of a study of CD8+CD57+ T cells in acquired aplastic anemia. Investigators profiled TCR beta VDJ and CDR3 from genomic DNA template. TCRdb itself ran the reads through MiXCR, one entry per CDR3 protein. This table holds under 200,000 distinct CDR3 sequences, about half found once. Sequencing involved patients with CD8+CD57+ cell expansion previously shown by flow cytometry. By the time of blood sampling, patients had still received no therapy. Germline CDR1 reads KGHDR; CDR2 reads SFDVKD. The V and J ends lost 4 bases and 2 bases, in that order; junction bases with no gene match: 3. CDR3 length: 15 residues.

The V and J genes are TRBV24-1 and TRBJ2-1, with 8 bases that match TRBD2. Source material: sorted CD4+, CD8+, or CD8+CD57+ T cells (not recorded which) from PBMCs. The clonotype was recovered from a human donor with aplastic anemia. CDR3 loop: CATSDGGAPYNEQFF. The CDR3 coding sequence is TGTGCCACCAGTGACGGGGGGGCCCCCTACAATGAGCAGTTCTTC.